This entry concerns a single T cell receptor (beta chain). This record comes from a study of blood T cell repertoires in COVID-19. Only in-frame clones appear in the TCRdb table, and some are missing; sequencing was by immunoSEQ multiplex PCR. This table holds some 54,000 clones, about nine tenths found once. The CDR3 runs 14 residues. Germline values: CDR1 SEHNR, CDR2 FQNEAQ (reference sequence). Trimming removed 5 bases from V and 5 bases from J, with 15 bases in between. Sample: peripheral blood. The clonotype originates from a man older than 75 with active or convalescent COVID-19. The chain joins TRBV7-9 to TRBJ1-1, with a tentative D call TRBD1 (6 bases). CDR3 in amino acids: CASSPQGFQTEAFF. The DNA of the CDR3 is TGTGCCAGCAGCCCCCAGGGGTTTCAGACTGAAGCTTTCTTT.